In this sample, the clone carrying this TCR beta chain turned up many times. The CDR3 length is 12 residues. The V gene lost 7 bases and the J gene lost 8 bases, with 12 bases spanning the gap. Using its own MiXCR run on the RT-PCR reads, TCRdb lists one record per CDR3 protein. The data hold hundreds of thousands of distinct CDR3 sequences, with approximately 14% observed a single time. The sample comprised memory CD4+ T cells from blood. The receptor comes from a female donor in good health, serving as a healthy control. The chain combines TRBV12-3 or TRBV12-4 with TRBJ2-1; D possibly corresponds to TRBD2 (6 bases). CDR3 amino acids: CASTTGTHEQFF. The CDR3, as DNA: TGTGCCAGCACCACCGGGACTCATGAGCAGTTCTTC.